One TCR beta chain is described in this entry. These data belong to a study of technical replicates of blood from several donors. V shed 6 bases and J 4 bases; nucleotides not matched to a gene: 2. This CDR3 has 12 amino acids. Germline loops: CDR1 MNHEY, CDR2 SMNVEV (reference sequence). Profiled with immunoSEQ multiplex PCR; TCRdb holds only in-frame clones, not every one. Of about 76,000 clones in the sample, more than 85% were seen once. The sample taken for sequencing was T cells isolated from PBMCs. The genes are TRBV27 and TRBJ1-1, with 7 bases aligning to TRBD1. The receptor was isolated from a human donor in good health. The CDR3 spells CASRQGITEAFF. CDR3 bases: TGTGCCAGCAGACAGGGGATCACTGAAGCTTTCTTT.